This is a list of T cell receptor beta chains from one sample in a study of blood T cell repertoires in COVID-19. Sequencing used immunoSEQ multiplex PCR; TCRdb keeps in-frame clones, though not all of them. The data show 260,000 or so clones, 84% seen once. The sequenced sample was peripheral blood. Receptor source: a human donor in a cohort sampled during active COVID-19. The CDR3 runs from the conserved cysteine through the conserved F or W.

V	J	CDR3
TRBV5-4	TRBJ1-1	CASSKQGTEAFF
TRBV6-5	TRBJ1-3	CASSSRGLRNTIYF
TRBV19	TRBJ2-2	CASRSDTGELFF
TRBV11-3	TRBJ2-2	CASSLGATRRGDNTGELFF
TRBV6-1	TRBJ1-1	CASSEAWTFQGARGMNTEAFF
TRBV7-2	TRBJ2-5	CASSSTGTGEETQYF
TRBV5-1	TRBJ2-1	CASQYSGSRSNEQFF
TRBV19	TRBJ1-3	CASSNTGNTIYF
TRBV7-3	TRBJ2-3	CASSSGGGATDTQYF
TRBV5-1	TRBJ1-2	CASRRETGTGYGYTF
TRBV9	TRBJ1-6	CASSVAPSNSPLHF
TRBV5-4	TRBJ2-5	CASSLGTRPQETQYF
TRBV6-5	TRBJ1-1	CASSYRSVAANTEAFF
TRBV6-5	TRBJ2-1	CASSYSRQDEQFF
TRBV5-1	TRBJ2-5	CASSPLVPQETQYF
TRBV18	TRBJ1-4	CASSPTGKTNEKLFF
TRBV5-4	TRBJ2-7	CASSLNAGPVEQYF
TRBV9	TRBJ1-3	CASTSTGGNTIYF
TRBV18	TRBJ1-5	CASSPSDFDQPQHF
TRBV10-3	TRBJ2-5	CAISETSGGVQETQYF
TRBV28	TRBJ2-3	CASRGARQGGTDTQYF
TRBV5-1	TRBJ2-2	CASSSLGGSTGELFF
TRBV7-2	TRBJ2-5	CASSRSGGGETQYF